What follows are 32 T cell receptor beta chains derived from one specimen sequenced in a study of blood T cell repertoires in COVID-19. TCRdb keeps only in-frame clones here, not all; method: immunoSEQ multiplex PCR. This repertoire shows a few hundred thousand clones, about 85% found once; its top ten account for approximately 2%. Material for sequencing was peripheral blood. The receptors originated from a man younger than 45 who had recovered from COVID-19.

The chain combines TRBV18 with TRBJ2-2; 8 nucleotides match TRBD1. The V gene's germline CDR1 is KGHSH and CDR2 LQKENI. There are 16 residues in the CDR3. Trimming removed 6 bases from V and 0 bases from J; junction bases left unmatched: 6. The CDR3 nucleotides are TGTGCCAGCTCCCCCCGGACAGGGTCGAACACCGGGGAGCTGTTTTTT. Protein product: CASSPRTGSNTGELFF.

The chain links TRBV9 to TRBJ2-5; D is uncertain. Germline lookup yields CDR1 SGDLS and CDR2 YYNGEE. The V and J ends lost 2 bases and 0 bases respectively, with 14 bases between them. The CDR3 runs 16 residues. The chain's CDR3 is CASSVGSTPNQETQYF. CDR3 sequence (DNA): TGTGCCAGCAGCGTTGGTAGCACCCCCAACCAAGAGACCCAGTACTTC.

The chain carries TRBV4-1 and TRBJ1-2; 8 nucleotides match TRBD1. After removal of 3 bases from V and 2 bases from J, the junction contained 5 bases not matched to a gene. CDR1 is MGHRA and CDR2 is YSYEKL in the germline V gene. This CDR3 is 15 amino acids long. The CDR3 DNA sequence: TGCGCCAGCAGCCATTCCCCAGGGGGCAACTATGGCTACACCTTC. Residues: CASSHSPGGNYGYTF.

The chain carries TRBV7-7 and TRBJ2-7; weak D call: TRBD1 (6 bases). Deletions cut 4 bases from V and 5 bases from J, with 18 bases between. The CDR3 is made up of 15 amino acids. Germline V gene sequence: CDR1 SSHAT, CDR2 FNYEAQ (reference sequence). For the CDR3, the DNA is TGTGCCAGCAGCTCAGGGTGGGGCAGGGGCGACGAGCAGTACTTC. Translated, it gives CASSSGWGRGDEQYF.

This clone was seen only once. This rearrangement joins TRBV5-6 to TRBJ1-2, with no clear D. Looked up from germline, CDR1 is SGHDT and CDR2 is YYEEEE. V was shortened by 4 bases and J by 5 bases, with 12 bases between the two germline ends. CDR3 length: 13 residues. The CDR3 bases are TGTGCCAGCAGCCCGGACGGAGGATATGGCTACACCTTC. It yields the protein CASSPDGGYGYTF.

The V and J genes are TRBV5-3 and TRBJ2-3; 9 bases match TRBD2. TRBV5-3 qualifies as an ORF whose function is uncertain. This CDR3 spans 15 amino acids. Germline trimming cut 2 bases from V and 1 base from J; bases unmatched to any gene: 2. CDR3 sequence reads: CARSFRLAGTDTQYF. CDR3 DNA sequence: TGTGCCAGAAGCTTCAGACTAGCGGGCACAGATACGCAGTATTTT.

This clone was detected a few times. The chain carries TRBV6-1 and TRBJ1-5, with no clear D. Germline V CDR1 and CDR2: MNHNS, SASEGT. The germline V and J ends were trimmed by 2 bases and 0 bases, with 11 bases remaining between them. The CDR3 loop spans 16 amino acids. CDR3 DNA: TGTGCCAGCAGTGAATTTGAGGGCCTTAGCAATCAGCCCCAGCATTTT. Translating it yields CASSEFEGLSNQPQHF.

The chain combines TRBV2 with TRBJ2-7; possible D gene TRBD1, 6 bases. From germline, CDR1 is SNHLY and CDR2 FYNNEI. This CDR3 is 14 amino acids long. Trimming took 6 bases from V and 4 from J, leaving 16 bases between them. DNA of the CDR3: TGTGCCAGCAGCCGACCGACAGGACCGTACGAGCAGTACGTC. Protein sequence: CASSRPTGPYEQYV.

This clone has just a few counts. The V and J genes are TRBV7-9 and TRBJ2-7, with TRBD2 matching over 9 bases. Germline CDR1 reads SEHNR; CDR2 reads FQNEAQ (reference sequence). Unmatched junction bases numbered 1, after V lost 1 base and J lost 0 bases. CDR3 length: 15 amino acids. CDR3 in DNA: TGTGCCAGCAGCTTAGGACTAGCGGTCTCCTACGAGCAGTACTTC. Translation gives CASSLGLAVSYEQYF.

The chain has TRBV30 and TRBJ2-1, with 7 nucleotides matching TRBD2. V gave up 2 bases and J gave up 7 bases; unmatched junction bases: 17. This CDR3 contains 17 residues. Germline-derived CDR1 and CDR2 are GTSNPN and SVGIG (reference sequence). CDR3 sequence reads: CAWSKKVAAGDVNEQFF. Here the CDR3 DNA reads TGTGCCTGGAGTAAAAAGGTCGCGGCGGGGGATGTTAATGAGCAGTTCTTC.

The chain carries TRBV6-2 or TRBV6-3 and TRBJ1-1; 7 positions match TRBD1. The CDR3 totals 15 residues. Looked up from germline, CDR1 is MNHEY and CDR2 is SVGEGT. V lost 0 bases and J lost 2; bases outside the gene matches: 3. CDR3 nucleotides: TGTGCCAGCAGTTACTCGCCAGGGGGAAACACTGAAGCTTTCTTT. Protein sequence: CASSYSPGGNTEAFF.

This chain joins TRBV4-1 and TRBJ1-6; D is perhaps TRBD1 (5 bases). V was clipped by 1 base and J by 3 bases, with 22 bases between them. This CDR3 spans 20 amino acids. Germline CDR1 and CDR2: MGHRA and YSYEKL. The CDR3 sequence: CASSQAYAHRGQGYNSPLHF. CDR3 nucleotide sequence: TGCGCCAGCAGCCAAGCCTACGCTCATAGGGGCCAGGGCTATAATTCACCCCTCCACTTT.

This clone was picked up a small number of times. V usage is TRBV18 and J usage is TRBJ1-1, with TRBD1 matching over 10 bases. Germline CDR1 and CDR2: KGHSH and LQKENI. The V segment lost 6 bases and the J segment 6 bases; nucleotides outside the gene matches: 7. CDR3 length: 14 residues. The CDR3 here is CASSRQGANAEAFF. The CDR3 nucleotides read TGTGCCAGCTCGCGACAGGGGGCTAACGCTGAAGCTTTCTTT.

The V call is TRBV14, the J call TRBJ2-5, with 7 nucleotides matching TRBD1. Germline assignment: CDR1 SGHDN and CDR2 FVKESK. V gave up 4 bases and J gave up 3 bases; unmatched junction bases: 2. CDR3 length equals 13 residues. The CDR3: CASSRDRKETQYF. The DNA for the CDR3 is TGTGCCAGCAGCCGGGACAGAAAAGAGACCCAGTACTTC.

This chain joins TRBV28 and TRBJ2-7; 9 positions agree with TRBD2. Per the germline V gene, CDR1 is MDHEN and CDR2 is SYDVKM. The CDR3 is made up of 15 amino acids. J lost 4 bases, V lost 5 bases, and 9 bases had no gene match. The CDR3 DNA reads TGTGCCAGCAGTGAAGCGGGGGGCCGACCGTACGAGCAGTACTTC. This codes for CASSEAGGRPYEQYF.

V usage is TRBV5-1 and J usage is TRBJ2-7; D may be TRBD2 (6 bases). Trimming removed 3 bases from V and 4 bases from J, with 14 bases in between. Germline V gives CDR1 SGHRS, CDR2 YFSETQ. CDR3 length: 14 amino acids. The DNA of the CDR3 is TGCGCCAGCAGCTGGCGCCGGGACTCTTACGAGCAGTACGTC. It yields the protein CASSWRRDSYEQYV.

The chain links TRBV4-1 to TRBJ1-6, with D possibly TRBD1 on 6 matching bases. This CDR3 has 14 amino acids. Trimming pared 1 base from V and 8 bases from J, leaving 9 bases between. In germline, CDR1 is MGHRA, CDR2 YSYEKL. DNA of the CDR3: TGCGCCAGCAGCCAAGTAGGGGGGGATTCACCCCTCCACTTT. Its translation is CASSQVGGDSPLHF.

This sequence joins TRBV3-1 (or the pseudogene TRBV3-2) and TRBJ2-2, with D hard to call. With 4 bases removed from V and 0 bases from J, the gap between germline ends came to 9 bases. The CDR3 spans 15 residues. Germline V lookup: CDR1 LGHDT, CDR2 YNNKEL (reference sequence). CDR3 sequence: CASSLTSANTGELFF. CDR3 coding DNA: TGTGCCAGCAGCCTAACTTCGGCGAACACCGGGGAGCTGTTTTTT.

The J gene is TRBJ1-5, the V gene TRBV5-1; D not resolved. Trimming took off 0 bases at V and 0 bases at J, with 10 bases between the two ends. The CDR3 loop spans 16 amino acids. Germline values: CDR1 SGHRS, CDR2 YFSETQ. CDR3 region: CASSLAPFPSNQPQHF. The CDR3 region has the DNA TGCGCCAGCAGCTTGGCCCCATTCCCTAGCAATCAGCCCCAGCATTTT.

This clone occurred a few times. As DNA, the CDR3 is TGTGCCAGCAGCCCGTCGCCGGGACTAGCGGGGCGCGAGCAGTACTTC. Translating gives CASSPSPGLAGREQYF. The chain recombines TRBV7-6 with TRBJ2-7, with 13 bases aligning to TRBD2. The CDR3 has 16 amino acids. Germline trimming cut 5 bases from V and 6 bases from J; bases unmatched to any gene: 10. Germline-derived CDR1 and CDR2 are SGHVS and FNYEAQ.

The chain is built from TRBV7-3 and TRBJ2-3, with TRBD2 matching over 10 bases. Germline assignment: CDR1 SGHTA and CDR2 FQGTGA. The CDR3 sequence is 15 residues long. V dropped 5 bases and J dropped 5; count of bases not matched to a gene: 7. The CDR3 loop reads CASSPSGGAGDTQYF. CDR3 coding DNA: TGTGCCAGCAGCCCAAGCGGGGGGGCTGGAGATACGCAGTATTTT.

Details on this clone: At the DNA level, this CDR3 is encoded by other sequences in the same sample as well. The chain has TRBV5-1 and TRBJ1-2, with 7 bases matching TRBD1. Germline values: CDR1 SGHRS, CDR2 YFSETQ. V was pared by 0 bases and J by 6 bases, with 5 bases of the junction left unmatched. The CDR3 extends over 14 amino acids. CDR3 bases: TGCGCCAGCAGCTTGGAAGGTCAGGGGGATGGCTACACCTTC. Translating it yields CASSLEGQGDGYTF.

The chain links TRBV12-3 or TRBV12-4 to TRBJ2-5; 7 positions match TRBD2. The V gene end was trimmed by 5 bases and the J gene end by 5 bases; junction bases not matched to a gene: 5. The CDR3 has 13 residues. CDR3 residues: CASSKTSVETQYF. The DNA of the CDR3 is TGTGCCAGCAGTAAAACTAGCGTCGAGACCCAGTACTTC.

The chain has TRBV6-5 and TRBJ2-1; tentative D call: TRBD1 (5 bases). Trimming removed 2 bases from V and 0 bases from J, with 11 bases in between. Germline lookup yields CDR1 MNHEY and CDR2 SVGAGI. The CDR3 covers 16 residues. The CDR3 DNA reads TGTGCCAGCAGTTACACCGCAGGGAACTCCTACAATGAGCAGTTCTTC. Translating gives CASSYTAGNSYNEQFF.

The J gene is TRBJ2-1, the V gene TRBV7-2; no clear D. The CDR3 is made up of 15 amino acids. The ends were cut back, 2 bases at V and 0 bases at J, with 8 bases in the middle. The germline gives CDR1 SGHTA, CDR2 FQGNSA. The CDR3 DNA reads as TGTGCCAGCAGCTTATGGTTCAGCTCCTACAATGAGCAGTTCTTC. Translation: CASSLWFSSYNEQFF.

V is TRBV29-1 and J is TRBJ2-7; no firm D call. V was pared by 0 bases and J by 2 bases, with 5 bases between. In germline, CDR1 is SQVTM, CDR2 ANQGSEA. CDR3 length equals 12 residues. CDR3 in amino acids: CSVEDTTYEQYF. CDR3 nucleotide sequence: TGCAGCGTTGAAGACACTACCTACGAGCAGTACTTC.

V usage is TRBV6-5 and J usage is TRBJ2-3; 11 nucleotides line up with TRBD1. CDR3 size: 15 residues. V was clipped by 5 bases and J by 5 bases; unmatched bases: 6. Per the germline V gene, CDR1 is MNHEY and CDR2 is SVGAGI. CDR3 DNA sequence: TGTGCCAGCAGTAGGGGACAGGGGGTTGGAGATACGCAGTATTTT. It yields the protein CASSRGQGVGDTQYF.

V usage is TRBV5-4 and J usage is TRBJ1-1, with D perhaps TRBD1 (6 bases). CDR1 is SGHNT, CDR2 YYREEE, per germline (reference sequence). The germline V and J ends were trimmed by 4 bases and 6 bases, with 16 bases remaining between them. The CDR3 totals 14 residues. In DNA form, the CDR3 reads TGTGCCAGCAGCCCGGGGGGGCTTCATTCTGAAGCTTTCTTT. This encodes CASSPGGLHSEAFF.

The rearrangement uses TRBV6-1 and TRBJ1-4; 9 nucleotides match TRBD1. Trimming at V came to 0 bases and at J to 7 bases, leaving 15 bases not matched to a gene. This CDR3 is built from 19 residues. The germline gives CDR1 MNHNS, CDR2 SASEGT. CDR3 in amino acids: CASSEAGGVDRGTPEKLFF. The CDR3 DNA sequence: TGTGCCAGCAGTGAAGCGGGTGGGGTGGACAGGGGAACTCCTGAAAAACTGTTTTTT.

This clone has more than one count but fewer than ten. This chain connects TRBV6-4 to TRBJ2-3; possibly TRBD2 for D (5 bases). Germline V lookup: CDR1 MRHNA, CDR2 SNTAGT. This CDR3 contains 13 residues. Trimming removed 2 bases from V and 3 bases from J, with 6 bases in between. CDR3 sequence reads: CASSDRETDTQYF. In DNA form, the CDR3 reads TGTGCCAGCAGTGACCGGGAAACAGATACGCAGTATTTT.

V is TRBV3-1 (or the pseudogene TRBV3-2) and J is TRBJ2-1; D might be TRBD1 (5 bases). This CDR3 has 14 residues. Germline lookup yields CDR1 LGHDT and CDR2 YNNKEL (reference sequence). V shed 0 bases and J shed 3 bases, with 6 bases lying between them. As DNA, the CDR3 is TGTGCCAGCAGCCAAGATGACAGCTACAATGAGCAGTTCTTC. Protein product: CASSQDDSYNEQFF.

V usage is TRBV7-9 and J usage is TRBJ2-2; D gene unclear. V was clipped by 1 base and J by 7 bases, with 4 bases between them. Germline V CDR1 and CDR2: SEHNR, FQNEAQ (reference sequence). CDR3 length: 12 amino acids. CDR3 DNA sequence: TGTGCCAGCAGCTTAGTAGTCGGGGAGCTGTTTTTT. It codes for CASSLVVGELFF.